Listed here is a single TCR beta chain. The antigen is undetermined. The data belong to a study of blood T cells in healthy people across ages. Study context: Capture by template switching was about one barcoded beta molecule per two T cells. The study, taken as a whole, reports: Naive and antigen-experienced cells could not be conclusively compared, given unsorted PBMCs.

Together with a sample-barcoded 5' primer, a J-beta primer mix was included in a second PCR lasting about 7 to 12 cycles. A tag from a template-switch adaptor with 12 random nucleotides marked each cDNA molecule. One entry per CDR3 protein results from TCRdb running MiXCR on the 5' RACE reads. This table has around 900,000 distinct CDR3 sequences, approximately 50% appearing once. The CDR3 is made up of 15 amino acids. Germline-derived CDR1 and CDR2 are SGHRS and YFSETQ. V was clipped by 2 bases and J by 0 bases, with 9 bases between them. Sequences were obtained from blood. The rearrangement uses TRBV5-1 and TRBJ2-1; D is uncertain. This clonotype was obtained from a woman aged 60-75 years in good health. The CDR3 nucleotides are TGCGCCAGCAGCTTCCCCCAGAGCTCCTACAATGAGCAGTTCTTC. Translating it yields CASSFPQSSYNEQFF.